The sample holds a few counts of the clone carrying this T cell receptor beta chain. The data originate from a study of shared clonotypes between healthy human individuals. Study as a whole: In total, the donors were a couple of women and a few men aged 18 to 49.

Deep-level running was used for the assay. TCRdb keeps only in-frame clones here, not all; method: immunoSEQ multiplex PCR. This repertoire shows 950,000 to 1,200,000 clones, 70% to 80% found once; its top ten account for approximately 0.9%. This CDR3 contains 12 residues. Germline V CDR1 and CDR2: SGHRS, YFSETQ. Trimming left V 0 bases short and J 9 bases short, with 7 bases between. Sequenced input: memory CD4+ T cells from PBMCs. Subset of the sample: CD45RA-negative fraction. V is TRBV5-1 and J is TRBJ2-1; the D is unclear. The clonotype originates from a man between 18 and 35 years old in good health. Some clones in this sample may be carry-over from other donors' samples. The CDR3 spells CASSLGDSEQFF. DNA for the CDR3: TGCGCCAGCAGCTTGGGGGATTCTGAGCAGTTCTTC.